This T cell receptor beta chain originates from a study of T-cell reconstitution after alpha-beta-depleted transplantation in children. CDR3 length: 15 amino acids. CDR1 MGHRA and CDR2 YSYEKL come from the germline V gene. Trimming removed 0 bases from V and 6 bases from J; junction bases left unmatched: 7. Unique molecular identifiers were used to barcode this TCRbeta library. Each CDR3 protein is one row after TCRdb ran MiXCR on the PCR reads. The sample shows around 960,000 distinct CDR3 sequences, about 30% of them seen only once. The sequence was obtained from a boy under three years old who had a stem cell transplant for SCID, so the T cells may come from the graft donor. The source was PBMCs, mostly from graft donor cells, collected 360 days after TCRalphabeta/CD19-depleted stem cell transplant. This chain connects TRBV4-1 to TRBJ2-5, with 7 nucleotides matching TRBD2. As DNA, the CDR3 is TGCGCCAGCAGCCAAGATAGATCCGGGAGGCAGACCCAGTACTTC. It translates to CASSQDRSGRQTQYF.